Listed here are 20 T cell receptor beta chains from one sample, sequenced in a study of blood T cell repertoires in COVID-19. The assay was immunoSEQ multiplex PCR, and TCRdb's table has in-frame clones only and misses some. The sample holds hundreds of thousands of clones, 80% to 90% seen once. Sequenced material: PBMCs or T cells enriched from blood (not recorded which). Receptors were obtained from a young woman who had recovered from COVID-19.

The V call is TRBV19, the J call TRBJ1-1; 9 bases fit TRBD1. Germline loops: CDR1 LNHDA, CDR2 SQIVND (reference sequence). The V gene end was trimmed by 6 bases and the J gene end by 6 bases; junction bases not matched to a gene: 14. The CDR3 consists of 16 residues. The CDR3 DNA reads as TGTGCCAGTAGACAGGGGGCACTGACAGGGGACGCTGAAGCTTTCTTT. Its protein is CASRQGALTGDAEAFF.

This chain uses TRBV4-1 with TRBJ2-3; D is ambiguous. This CDR3 has 13 residues. CDR1 is MGHRA and CDR2 is YSYEKL in the germline V gene. Trimming pared 3 bases from V and 4 bases from J, leaving 8 bases between. This CDR3 reads CASSQGRSDTQYF. CDR3 in DNA: TGCGCCAGCAGCCAGGGCAGGTCAGATACGCAGTATTTT.

Only a few counts were recorded for this clone. The chain uses TRBV4-1 and TRBJ1-6; 8 bases map to TRBD1. V lost 0 bases to trimming and J lost 12 bases; unmatched junction nucleotides: 4. CDR3 length: 14 residues. Germline CDR1 MGHRA, CDR2 YSYEKL. CDR3 sequence reads: CASSQEGTGLPLHF. The CDR3 nucleotides read TGCGCCAGCAGCCAAGAAGGGACAGGCTTACCCCTCCACTTT.

The chain is built from TRBV27 and TRBJ1-1; 8 nucleotides match TRBD1. Germline values: CDR1 MNHEY, CDR2 SMNVEV (reference sequence). The CDR3 spans 15 residues. V was clipped by 8 bases and J by 0 bases; unmatched bases: 8. CDR3 region: CASAGTGTLNTEAFF. As DNA, the CDR3 is TGTGCCAGCGCAGGGACAGGAACTTTGAACACTGAAGCTTTCTTT.

This chain joins TRBV12-3 or TRBV12-4 and TRBJ2-7; D may be TRBD2 (5 bases). The CDR3 is made up of 12 amino acids. V was clipped by 5 bases and J by 5 bases, with 10 bases between them. CDR3 sequence (DNA): TGTGCCAGCAGTCCGGGGTTGCACGAGCAGTACTTC. Translating gives CASSPGLHEQYF.

This clone has only one observation. The V gene is TRBV9, the J gene TRBJ1-1; D perhaps matches TRBD1 (5 bases). V was shortened by 0 bases and J by 0 bases, with 9 bases between the two germline ends. The CDR3 is 15 amino acids. Looked up from germline, CDR1 is SGDLS and CDR2 is YYNGEE. The DNA of the CDR3 is TGTGCCAGCAGCGTAGCTTCAGGGATGAACACTGAAGCTTTCTTT. This codes for CASSVASGMNTEAFF. Based on the CDR3 plus reference TRBV9 and TRBJ1-1, the full variable domain is DSGVTQTPKHLITATGQRVTLRCSPRSGDLSVYWYQQSLDQGLQFLIQYYNGEERAKGNILERFSAQQFPDLHSELNLSSLELGDSALYFCASSVASGMNTEAFFGQGTRLTVV.

The rearrangement links TRBV3-1 (or the pseudogene TRBV3-2) to TRBJ1-1; 9 bases fit TRBD1. Germline values: CDR1 LGHDT, CDR2 YNNKEL (reference sequence). Germline trimming cut 5 bases from V and 11 bases from J; bases unmatched to any gene: 3. The CDR3 extends over 11 amino acids. CDR3 sequence: CASSGDRAAFF. The DNA for the CDR3 is TGTGCCAGCAGCGGGGACAGGGCGGCTTTCTTT.

This clone appeared a few times. The chain employs TRBV21-1 and TRBJ1-2; the tabulated D call, TRBD1, remains unverified against the DNA. TRBV21-1 constitutes a pseudogene. The CDR3 is 14 residues long. DNA of the CDR3: TGTGCCAGCAGGCGCCCGGGACATAACTATGGCTACACCTTC. Encoded protein: CASRRPGHNYGYTF.

The chain links TRBV29-1 to TRBJ2-5; possible D gene TRBD2, 5 bases. Germline CDR1 and CDR2: SQVTM and ANQGSEA. The CDR3 contains 15 residues. V lost 7 bases and J lost 5, with 23 bases in between. The CDR3 region has the DNA TGCAGCGCCGTTTTGGACGTAGCGATCGGCGAGACCCAGTACTTC. It translates to CSAVLDVAIGETQYF. Full variable domain (rest looked up from reference TRBV29-1 and TRBJ2-5): SAVISQKPSRDICQRGTSLTIQCQVDSQVTMMFWYRQQPGQSLTLIATANQGSEATYESGFVIDKFPISRPNLTFSTLTVSNMSPEDSSIYLCSAVLDVAIGETQYFGPGTRLLVL.

This clone has just one count. V gene TRBV27 combines with J gene TRBJ2-2, with D perhaps TRBD1 (6 bases). This CDR3 contains 17 residues. Germline V lookup: CDR1 MNHEY, CDR2 SMNVEV (reference sequence). V lost 5 bases to trimming and J lost 0 bases, with 16 bases between them. CDR3 amino acids: CASSPNIDRPNTGELFF. The CDR3 nucleotides read TGTGCCAGCAGTCCCAACATCGACAGGCCGAACACCGGGGAGCTGTTTTTT.

This clone appeared once. The chain has TRBV5-4 and TRBJ1-2, with 8 bases matching TRBD1. In germline, CDR1 is SGHNT, CDR2 YYREEE (reference sequence). V lost 3 bases to trimming and J lost 5 bases; unmatched junction nucleotides: 9. This CDR3 has 15 residues. The CDR3 DNA reads TGTGCCAGCAGCTGGAGGGACAGGACCCAATATGGCTACACCTTC. Translation gives CASSWRDRTQYGYTF.

This chain joins TRBV19 and TRBJ2-3; a weak D match, TRBD1 (7 bases). V was clipped by 8 bases and J by 0 bases, with 9 bases between them. The CDR3 is made up of 13 amino acids. CDR1 and CDR2 from the germline V gene are LNHDA and SQIVND (reference sequence). CDR3 nucleotide sequence: TGTGCCAGTCAGGGGGGTAGCACAGATACGCAGTATTTT. Translating gives CASQGGSTDTQYF.

This clone appeared once. The rearrangement links TRBV19 to TRBJ1-5; D is undetermined. The CDR3 runs to 14 residues. V lost 6 bases and J lost 2, with 11 bases in between. The germline CDR1 and CDR2 sequences are LNHDA and SQIVND (reference sequence). CDR3 residues: CASRGIRGNQPQHF. DNA of the CDR3: TGTGCCAGTAGAGGCATACGGGGCAATCAGCCCCAGCATTTT. Full variable domain (rest looked up from reference TRBV19 and TRBJ1-5): DGGITQSPKYLFRKEGQNVTLSCEQNLNHDAMYWYRQDPGQGLRLIYYSQIVNDFQKGDIAEGYSVSREKKESFPLTVTSAQKNPTAFYLCASRGIRGNQPQHFGDGTRLSIL.

The chain joins TRBV6-5 to TRBJ1-2, with D perhaps matching TRBD1 (6 bases). CDR1 is MNHEY, CDR2 SVGAGI, per germline. V lost 0 bases to trimming and J lost 5 bases, with 16 bases between them. The CDR3 is made up of 16 amino acids. CDR3 coding DNA: TGTGCCAGCAGTTACTCGGCAGGGGACGAACCATATGGCTACACCTTC. Translation: CASSYSAGDEPYGYTF.

The chain combines TRBV5-1 with TRBJ1-5, with TRBD1 matching over 12 bases. The CDR3 consists of 15 residues. Germline CDR1 and CDR2: SGHRS and YFSETQ. Trimming removed 4 bases from V and 3 bases from J; junction bases left unmatched: 2. The CDR3 DNA reads as TGCGCCAGCAGCCGGGGACAGGGGGCCAATCAGCCCCAGCATTTT. Translation gives CASSRGQGANQPQHF.

The V and J genes are TRBV6-5 and TRBJ1-1; D may be TRBD1 (5 bases). In germline, CDR1 is MNHEY, CDR2 SVGAGI. The germline V and J ends were trimmed by 4 bases and 2 bases, with 8 bases remaining between them. The CDR3 consists of 13 residues. The DNA for the CDR3 is TGTGCCAGCAGTTCTGACAGAAACACTGAAGCTTTCTTT. Its translation: CASSSDRNTEAFF.

The chain joins TRBV19 to TRBJ1-4; D not resolved. CDR3 length equals 12 residues. The V gene lost 5 bases and the J gene lost 5 bases, with 6 bases spanning the gap. Germline V gives CDR1 LNHDA, CDR2 SQIVND (reference sequence). CDR3 region: CASSRVNEKLFF. The CDR3 nucleotides read TGTGCCAGTAGTCGGGTCAATGAAAAACTGTTTTTT.

The chain links TRBV3-1 (or the pseudogene TRBV3-2) to TRBJ1-4; D uncertain. Per the germline V gene, CDR1 is LGHDT and CDR2 is YNNKEL (reference sequence). The CDR3 spans 12 residues. Trimming took 1 base from V and 12 from J, leaving 9 bases between them. CDR3 loop: CASSQAPSELFF. As DNA, the CDR3 is TGTGCCAGCAGCCAAGCCCCGTCTGAACTGTTTTTT.

As to this clone: The junction departs from the called germline gene at one end, perhaps through a read error. The CDR3: CASSSSPGEQELSF. The CDR3 region has the DNA TGTGCCAGCAGTTCATCGCCGGGGGAGCAAGAGCTGTCCTTC. The chain is built from TRBV2 and TRBJ1-2; possible D gene TRBD1, 5 bases. Germline V gene data show CDR1 as SNHLY and CDR2 as FYNNEI. The CDR3 is 14 residues long.

The chain is built from TRBV18 and TRBJ2-1; a possible D gene is TRBD2 (5 bases). The CDR3 loop spans 10 amino acids. The germline gives CDR1 KGHSH, CDR2 LQKENI. The V end was cut by 8 bases, the J end by 6 bases, with 5 bases between. The CDR3 nucleotides read TGTGCCAGCGAGGGCAATGAGCAGTTCTTC. Translating gives CASEGNEQFF.